This T cell receptor beta chain was identified during a study of blood T cells in healthy people across ages. The V end was cut by 7 bases, the J end by 4 bases, with 17 bases between. Germline CDR1 is SGHTA and CDR2 is FQGTGA. The CDR3 runs 15 residues. Donation came from healthy Caucasian individuals in Russia who were aged 6 to 90. Roughly 10 milliliters was the volume of peripheral blood drawn from each donor. Primed by a sample-barcoded 5' primer and a J-beta primer mix, a second PCR proceeded for 7 to 11 cycles. TCRdb re-called the 5' RACE reads through MiXCR, storing one row per CDR3 protein. This sample has 780,000 or so distinct CDR3 sequences, with roughly 25% found just once. The data were also submitted as part of a second study, on T cells of mothers and their children. That work contributes: The donor cohort consisted of a few healthy Caucasian mothers and their six children. Per 15 ul, 1.5 ug of RNA was used, with all extracted RNA going into cDNA synthesis.

The J gene is TRBJ2-1, the V gene TRBV7-3; D gene uncertain. The TCR comes from a boy under 18 in good health. The sample taken for sequencing was blood. CDR3 bases: TGTGCCAGCACCCCAGGTTCGGCGGCTTACAATGAGCAGTTCTTC. Its protein is CASTPGSAAYNEQFF.